Shown below are 11 T cell receptor beta chains from a single sample sequenced in a study of cytomegalovirus exposure and HLA in healthy donors (dated by TCRdb to about 2017). The library was prepared using the immunoSEQ multiplex PCR assay. The multiplex PCR relied on a mix of 60 forward primers for TCR Vbeta segments and 13 reverse primers for TCR Jbeta segments. As stored in TCRdb, this immuneACCESS dataset retains in-frame rearrangements with V and J assigned. A fraction of the clones does not appear; measured against another copy, unresolved V genes explain less than half of the discrepancy, and the remainder lacks a known reason. The sample table lists some 110,000 clones, approximately 9.4% of them with a count of one. The ten top clones hold less than 4% of the sample. The specimen was PBMCs. The receptors were sampled from a man aged 30 to 45 in good health and CMV-seronegative.

This clone came up a few times. The chain uses TRBV6-5 and TRBJ1-5, with D perhaps TRBD1 (5 bases). Per the germline V gene, CDR1 is MNHEY and CDR2 is SVGAGI. This CDR3 has 15 residues. V was shortened by 6 bases and J by 1 base, with 13 bases between the two germline ends. The CDR3 bases are TGTGCCAGCAGGGGTTCGGGGGGGAGCAATCAGCCCCAGCATTTT. Translating gives CASRGSGGSNQPQHF.

This clone was observed a few times. The chain has TRBV21-1 and TRBJ1-1; no DNA check was done on the table's D call, TRBD1. TRBV21-1 is a pseudogene segment. The CDR3 is made up of 17 amino acids. CDR3 sequence: CASSNGGQSLMNTEAFF. The CDR3 bases are TGTGCCAGCAGCAACGGGGGACAGAGTTTAATGAACACTGAAGCTTTCTTT.

This clone has at least ten counts. This rearrangement joins TRBV6-5 to TRBJ1-6, with no clear D. Trimming removed 8 bases from V and 3 bases from J, with 14 bases in between. The germline gives CDR1 MNHEY, CDR2 SVGAGI. This CDR3 is 15 amino acids long. The CDR3 coding sequence is TGTGCCAGCCCAGGCGGGCGGATCTATAATTCACCCCTCCACTTT. It specifies CASPGGRIYNSPLHF.

CDR3 sequence (DNA): TGTGCCAGCAGTCTAAACCGGGACAGGGGAGATGGCTACACCTTC. Protein product: CASSLNRDRGDGYTF. V usage is TRBV11-2 and J usage is TRBJ1-2, with 10 nucleotides matching TRBD1. Trimming took 6 bases from V and 6 from J; bases not matched to a gene: 10. The CDR3 is made up of 15 amino acids. From germline, CDR1 is SGHAT and CDR2 FQNNGV.

The genes are TRBV7-9 and TRBJ1-2; D perhaps matches TRBD1 (6 bases). This CDR3 region has 13 residues. The V gene lost 5 bases and the J gene lost 8 bases, with 15 bases spanning the gap. Germline V lookup: CDR1 SEHNR, CDR2 FQNEAQ (reference sequence). CDR3 residues: CASSLRDNGGYTF. Written as DNA, the CDR3 is TGTGCCAGCAGCCTAAGGGACAATGGCGGCTACACCTTC.

The chain uses TRBV7-9 and TRBJ2-7, with D uncertain. The CDR3 runs to 13 residues. V lost 4 bases, J lost 2 bases, and 9 bases lay in between. Germline V gives CDR1 SEHNR, CDR2 FQNEAQ (reference sequence). CDR3: CASSSRLAYEQYF. As DNA, the CDR3 is TGTGCCAGCAGCTCCCGGTTAGCCTACGAGCAGTACTTC.

The genes are TRBV29-1 and TRBJ1-2; D is ambiguous. The germline V and J ends were trimmed by 5 bases and 3 bases, with 16 bases remaining between them. The CDR3 is 14 amino acids. Germline CDR1 is SQVTM and CDR2 is ANQGSEA. CDR3 amino acids: CSVRATREDYGYTF. For the CDR3, the DNA is TGCAGCGTTCGGGCCACCCGGGAGGACTATGGCTACACCTTC.

This clone was counted a few times. The rearrangement links TRBV7-9 to TRBJ2-7; 8 bases align to TRBD1. V gave up 1 base and J gave up 0 bases; unmatched junction bases: 5. Germline values: CDR1 SEHNR, CDR2 FQNEAQ (reference sequence). The CDR3 spans 16 residues. For the CDR3, the DNA is TGTGCCAGCAGCTTAGGACAGGGGAAGAGCTCCTACGAGCAGTACTTC. Protein: CASSLGQGKSSYEQYF.

This clone was seen only once. V and J are TRBV19 and TRBJ2-7, with 7 bases identical to TRBD1. Germline V CDR1 and CDR2: LNHDA, SQIVND (reference sequence). The CDR3 contains 13 residues. V shed 0 bases and J 5 bases; nucleotides not matched to a gene: 1. The CDR3 reads CASSIDRGNEQYF. In nucleotides, the CDR3 is TGTGCCAGTAGTATAGACAGGGGGAACGAGCAGTACTTC.

This clone turned up a few times. V gene TRBV30 combines with J gene TRBJ2-2, with 15 bases lining up with TRBD2. J lost 10 bases, V lost 5 bases, and 8 bases had no gene match. Germline assignment: CDR1 GTSNPN and CDR2 SVGIG (reference sequence). The CDR3 sequence is 15 residues long. The CDR3 reads CAWALGLAGGEELFF. DNA of the CDR3: TGTGCCTGGGCCCTTGGACTAGCGGGAGGGGAGGAGCTGTTTTTT.

This chain joins TRBV4-1 and TRBJ2-5; tentatively, D is TRBD2 (5 bases). Per the germline V gene, CDR1 is MGHRA and CDR2 is YSYEKL. This CDR3 has 15 residues. Trimming cost V 0 bases and J 4 bases, with 12 bases left between them. CDR3: CASSQEPTNLETQYF. The CDR3 DNA sequence: TGCGCCAGCAGCCAAGAGCCGACTAACCTAGAGACCCAGTACTTC.